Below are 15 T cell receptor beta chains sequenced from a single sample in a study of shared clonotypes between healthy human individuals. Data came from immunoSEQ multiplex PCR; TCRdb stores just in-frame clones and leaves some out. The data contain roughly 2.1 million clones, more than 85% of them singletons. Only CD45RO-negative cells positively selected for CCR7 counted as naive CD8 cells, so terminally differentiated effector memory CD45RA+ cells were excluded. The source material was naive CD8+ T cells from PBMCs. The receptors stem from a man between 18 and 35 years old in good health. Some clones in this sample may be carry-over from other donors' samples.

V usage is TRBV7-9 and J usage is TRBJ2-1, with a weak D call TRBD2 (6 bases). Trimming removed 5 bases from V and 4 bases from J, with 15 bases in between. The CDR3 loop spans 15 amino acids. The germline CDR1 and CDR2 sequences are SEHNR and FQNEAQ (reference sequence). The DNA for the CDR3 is TGTGCCAGCAGCCAAGGGGTAGCGGAATACAATGAGCAGTTCTTC. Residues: CASSQGVAEYNEQFF.

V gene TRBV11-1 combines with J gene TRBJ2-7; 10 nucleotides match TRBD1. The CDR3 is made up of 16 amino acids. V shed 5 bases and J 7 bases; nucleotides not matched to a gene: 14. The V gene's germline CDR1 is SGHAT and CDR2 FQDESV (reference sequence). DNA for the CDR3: TGTGCCAGCAGCGCCGACAGGGGGCACTCGGGCGATGAGCAGTACTTC. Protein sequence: CASSADRGHSGDEQYF. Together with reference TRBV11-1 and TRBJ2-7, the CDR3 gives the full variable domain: EAEVAQSPRYKITEKSQAVAFWCDPISGHATLYWYRQILGQGPELLVQFQDESVVDDSQLPKDRFSAERLKGVDSTLKIQPAELGDSAMYLCASSADRGHSGDEQYFGPGTRLTVT.

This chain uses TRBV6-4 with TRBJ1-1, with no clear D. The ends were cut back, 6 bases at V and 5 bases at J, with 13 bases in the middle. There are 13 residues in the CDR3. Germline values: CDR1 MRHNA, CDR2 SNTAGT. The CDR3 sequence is CASRQRTETEAFF. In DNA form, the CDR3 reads TGTGCCAGCAGGCAGAGGACGGAGACTGAAGCTTTCTTT.

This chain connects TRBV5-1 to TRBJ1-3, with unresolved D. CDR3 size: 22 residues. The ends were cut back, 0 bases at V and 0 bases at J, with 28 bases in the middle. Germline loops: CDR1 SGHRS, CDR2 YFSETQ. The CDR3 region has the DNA TGCGCCAGCAGCTTGGCCAGCCAGTCGCCAGCTGCTGAGCGGAGCTCTGGAAACACCATATATTTT. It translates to CASSLASQSPAAERSSGNTIYF.

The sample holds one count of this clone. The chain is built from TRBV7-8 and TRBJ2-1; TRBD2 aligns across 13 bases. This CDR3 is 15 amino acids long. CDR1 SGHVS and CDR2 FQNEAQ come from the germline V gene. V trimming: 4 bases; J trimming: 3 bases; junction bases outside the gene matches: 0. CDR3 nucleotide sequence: TGTGCCAGCAGCTGGACTAGCGGGAGCTACAATGAGCAGTTCTTC. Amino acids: CASSWTSGSYNEQFF. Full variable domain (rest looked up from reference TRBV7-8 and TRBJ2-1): GAGVSQSPRYKVAKRGQDVALRCDPISGHVSLFWYQQALGQGPEFLTYFQNEAQLDKSGLPSDRFFAERPEGSVSTLKIQRTQQEDSAVYLCASSWTSGSYNEQFFGPGTRLTVL.

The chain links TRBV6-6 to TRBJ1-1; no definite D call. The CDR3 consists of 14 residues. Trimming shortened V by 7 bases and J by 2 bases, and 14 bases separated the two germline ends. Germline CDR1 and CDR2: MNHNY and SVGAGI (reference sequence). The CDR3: CASTKLGLNTEAFF. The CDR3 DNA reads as TGTGCCAGCACCAAACTAGGGCTTAACACTGAAGCTTTCTTT.

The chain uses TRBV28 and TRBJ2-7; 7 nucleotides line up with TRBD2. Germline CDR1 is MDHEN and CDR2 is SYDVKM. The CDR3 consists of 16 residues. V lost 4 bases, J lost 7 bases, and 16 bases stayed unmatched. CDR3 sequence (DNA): TGTGCCAGCAGTTCTAGGGCAGAGGGGCCGCGGGGGGAGCAGTACTTC. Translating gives CASSSRAEGPRGEQYF.

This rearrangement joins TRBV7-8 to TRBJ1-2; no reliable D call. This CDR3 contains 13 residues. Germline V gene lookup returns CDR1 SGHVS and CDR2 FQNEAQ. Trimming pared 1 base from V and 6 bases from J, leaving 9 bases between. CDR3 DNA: TGTGCCAGCAGCTTAGTAAGCCGGGATGGCTACACCTTC. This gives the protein CASSLVSRDGYTF.

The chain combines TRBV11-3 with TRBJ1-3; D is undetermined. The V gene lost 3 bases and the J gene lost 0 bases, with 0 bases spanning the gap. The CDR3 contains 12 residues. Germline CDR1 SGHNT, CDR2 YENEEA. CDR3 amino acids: CASSFSGNTIYF. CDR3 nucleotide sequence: TGTGCCAGCAGCTTCTCTGGAAACACCATATATTTT.

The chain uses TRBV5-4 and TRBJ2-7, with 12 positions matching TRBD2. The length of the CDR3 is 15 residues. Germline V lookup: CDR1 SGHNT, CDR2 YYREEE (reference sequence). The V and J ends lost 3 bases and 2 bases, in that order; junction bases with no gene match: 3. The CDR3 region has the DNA TGTGCCAGCAGCTCTAGCGGGAGGGCCGCCTACGAGCAGTACTTC. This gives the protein CASSSSGRAAYEQYF.

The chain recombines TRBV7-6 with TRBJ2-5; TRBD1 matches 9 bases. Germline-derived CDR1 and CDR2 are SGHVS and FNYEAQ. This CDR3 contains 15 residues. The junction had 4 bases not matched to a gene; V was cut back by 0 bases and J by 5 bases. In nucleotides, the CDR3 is TGTGCCAGCAGCTTAGCGGGACAGGGTACGGAGACCCAGTACTTC. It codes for CASSLAGQGTETQYF.

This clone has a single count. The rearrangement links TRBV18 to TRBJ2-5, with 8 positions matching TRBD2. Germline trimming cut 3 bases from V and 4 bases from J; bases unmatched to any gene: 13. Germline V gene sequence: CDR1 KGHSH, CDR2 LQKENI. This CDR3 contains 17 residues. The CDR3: CASSPDLFEGLVETQYF. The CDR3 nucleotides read TGTGCCAGCTCACCCGACCTCTTTGAGGGACTAGTAGAGACCCAGTACTTC.

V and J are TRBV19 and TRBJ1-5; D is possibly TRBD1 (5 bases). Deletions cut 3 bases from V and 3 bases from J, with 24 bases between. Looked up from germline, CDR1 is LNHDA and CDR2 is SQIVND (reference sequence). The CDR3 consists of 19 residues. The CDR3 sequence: CASSIFGGSRREYNQPQHF. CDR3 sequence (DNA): TGTGCCAGTAGTATTTTTGGGGGTAGTAGACGGGAGTACAATCAGCCCCAGCATTTT.

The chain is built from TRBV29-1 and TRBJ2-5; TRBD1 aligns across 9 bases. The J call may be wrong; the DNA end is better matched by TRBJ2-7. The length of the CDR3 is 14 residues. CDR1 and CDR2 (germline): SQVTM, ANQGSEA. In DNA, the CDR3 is TGCAGCGTTGTAGGGGGGGACAGGGACTACGAGCAGTACTTC. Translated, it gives CSVVGGDRDYEQYF.

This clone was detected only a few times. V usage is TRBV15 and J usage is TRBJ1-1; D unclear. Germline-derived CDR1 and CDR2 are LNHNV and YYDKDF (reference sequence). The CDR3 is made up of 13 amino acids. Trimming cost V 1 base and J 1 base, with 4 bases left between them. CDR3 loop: CATSRVRNTEAFF. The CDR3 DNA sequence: TGTGCCACCAGCAGAGTAAGGAACACTGAAGCTTTCTTT. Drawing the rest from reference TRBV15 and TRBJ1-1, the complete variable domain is DAMVIQNPRYQVTQFGKPVTLSCSQTLNHNVMYWYQQKSSQAPKLLFHYYDKDFNNEADTPDNFQSRRPNTSFCFLDIRSPGLGDTAMYLCATSRVRNTEAFFGQGTRLTVV.